What follows are 26 T cell receptor beta chains derived from one specimen sequenced in a study of brain T cells in children with intractable seizures. TCRdb's table, derived via immunoSEQ multiplex PCR, lists solely in-frame clones and lacks some. The sample consists of about 350,000 clones, 93% of them appearing once. Time point given: blood from clinic visit 5 months post-surgery; TSC patient then seizure free. Sequencing was performed on peripheral blood, taken about 5 months after surgery. The receptor set was obtained from a boy younger than two with tuberous sclerosis and intractable seizures.

This chain uses TRBV7-8 with TRBJ2-1; weak D call: TRBD2 (5 bases). The CDR3 runs to 15 residues. Germline V gives CDR1 SGHVS, CDR2 FQNEAQ. Trimming cost V 3 bases and J 2 bases, with 11 bases left between them. The chain's CDR3 is CASSFDSVAYNEQFF. CDR3 nucleotide sequence: TGTGCCAGCAGCTTCGATAGCGTCGCCTACAATGAGCAGTTCTTC.

The chain links TRBV6-6 to TRBJ1-4; TRBD1 might be the D (5 bases). V was pared by 7 bases and J by 3 bases, with 9 bases between. The CDR3 contains 13 residues. Germline CDR1 is MNHNY and CDR2 is SVGAGI (reference sequence). For the CDR3, the DNA is TGTGCCAGCAAAGGGACTGCTAATGAAAAACTGTTTTTT. Protein: CASKGTANEKLFF.

The chain has TRBV4-1 and TRBJ2-1; D is ambiguous. Trimming took 1 base from V and 0 from J, leaving 10 bases between them. CDR3 length: 16 residues. Germline V CDR1 and CDR2: MGHRA, YSYEKL. The CDR3 DNA sequence: TGCGCCAGCAGCCAAGCCCCTGGCCTCTCCTACAATGAGCAGTTCTTC. The encoded protein is CASSQAPGLSYNEQFF.

The gene calls are TRBV10-2 and TRBJ1-2; tentative D call: TRBD1 (6 bases). V was pared by 8 bases and J by 4 bases, with 14 bases between. CDR3 size: 13 residues. Germline lookup yields CDR1 WSHSY and CDR2 SAAADI. In nucleotides, the CDR3 is TGCGCCAGCGGGTTGGACAGAGTCTATGGCTACACCTTC. Protein: CASGLDRVYGYTF.

The V and J genes are TRBV7-9 and TRBJ1-1; 8 bases are shared with TRBD1. The CDR3 has 13 residues. Germline values: CDR1 SEHNR, CDR2 FQNEAQ (reference sequence). The J segment lost 5 bases and the V segment lost 4 bases, leaving 3 bases of the junction unmatched. Here the CDR3 reads CASSYGQGTEAFF. The CDR3 DNA is TGTGCCAGCAGCTATGGACAGGGAACTGAAGCTTTCTTT. Together with reference TRBV7-9 and TRBJ1-1, the CDR3 gives the full variable domain: DTGVSQNPRHKITKRGQNVTFRCDPISEHNRLYWYRQTLGQGPEFLTYFQNEAQLEKSRLLSDRFSAERPKGSFSTLEIQRTEQGDSAMYLCASSYGQGTEAFFGQGTRLTVV.

J is TRBJ1-1 and V is TRBV6-5, with D possibly being TRBD1 (6 bases). The germline V and J ends were trimmed by 0 bases and 1 base, with 6 bases remaining between them. CDR1 is MNHEY, CDR2 SVGAGI, per germline. CDR3 length: 14 amino acids. This CDR3 reads CASSYSDRNTEAFF. The CDR3 DNA follows: TGTGCCAGCAGTTACTCGGACAGGAACACTGAAGCTTTCTTT.

This clone occurred once. The chain joins TRBV19 to TRBJ1-5; 7 bases are a match to TRBD1. V lost 1 base and J lost 2; bases outside the gene matches: 17. This CDR3 spans 20 amino acids. Per the germline V gene, CDR1 is LNHDA and CDR2 is SQIVND (reference sequence). The CDR3 sequence is CASSIGRQGFSIFGNQPQHF. The CDR3 DNA reads as TGTGCCAGTAGTATAGGGCGACAGGGTTTTTCGATCTTCGGCAATCAGCCCCAGCATTTT.

This chain uses TRBV19 with TRBJ2-6; 12 bases fit TRBD1. Germline V gene data show CDR1 as LNHDA and CDR2 as SQIVND (reference sequence). V dropped 1 base and J dropped 4; count of bases not matched to a gene: 2. The CDR3 sequence is 17 residues long. CDR3 nucleotides: TGTGCCAGTAGTATAGGGGACAGGGGGCGAGGGGCCAACGTCCTGACTTTC. Translation gives CASSIGDRGRGANVLTF.

V usage is TRBV19 and J usage is TRBJ2-7; 8 bases are a match to TRBD1. This CDR3 comprises 12 residues. J lost 5 bases, V lost 6 bases, and 3 bases had no gene match. Looked up from germline, CDR1 is LNHDA and CDR2 is SQIVND (reference sequence). CDR3 loop: CASSQGAHEQYF. The DNA of the CDR3 is TGTGCCAGTAGCCAGGGGGCACACGAGCAGTACTTC. The entire variable domain, with the rest obtained from reference TRBV19 and TRBJ2-7, is as follows: DGGITQSPKYLFRKEGQNVTLSCEQNLNHDAMYWYRQDPGQGLRLIYYSQIVNDFQKGDIAEGYSVSREKKESFPLTVTSAQKNPTAFYLCASSQGAHEQYFGPGTRLTVT.

This clone was seen just once. The rearrangement joins TRBV24-1 to TRBJ2-2; 9 positions agree with TRBD2. This CDR3 region has 16 residues. CDR1 is KGHDR, CDR2 SFDVKD, per germline. Trimming took 5 bases from V and 5 from J; bases not matched to a gene: 8. This chain's CDR3 is CATSAAGGAVTGELFF. The CDR3 nucleotides read TGTGCCACCAGTGCCGCGGGGGGGGCCGTGACCGGGGAGCTGTTTTTT.

This CDR3 reads CASSMGGELFF. The CDR3 DNA reads TGTGCCAGTAGTATGGGAGGGGAGCTGTTTTTT. The chain uses TRBV19 and TRBJ2-2; D remains ambiguous. V was clipped by 3 bases and J by 8 bases, with 4 bases between them. The germline CDR1 and CDR2 sequences are LNHDA and SQIVND (reference sequence). The CDR3 is 11 residues long.

The chain recombines TRBV7-2 with TRBJ2-3; 8 bases align to TRBD1. The germline V gene has CDR1 SGHTA and CDR2 FQGNSA. This CDR3 has 18 amino acids. V was pared by 0 bases and J by 0 bases, with 8 bases of the junction left unmatched. CDR3 DNA: TGTGCCAGCAGCTTAGCAGGACAGGGATACCTTAGCACAGATACGCAGTATTTT. This translates into CASSLAGQGYLSTDTQYF.

The gene calls are TRBV19 and TRBJ1-2; TRBD1 matches at 8 bases. Germline V gene data show CDR1 as LNHDA and CDR2 as SQIVND (reference sequence). This CDR3 comprises 15 residues. V shed 5 bases and J 0 bases; nucleotides not matched to a gene: 5. The DNA for the CDR3 is TGTGCCAGTAGTTTCTCACAGGGGGCTAACTATGGCTACACCTTC. Translated: CASSFSQGANYGYTF.

The genes are TRBV25-1 and TRBJ2-1; 13 bases fit TRBD2. Germline V lookup: CDR1 MGHDK, CDR2 SYGVNS. The CDR3 loop spans 15 amino acids. Trimming took 6 bases from V and 9 from J; bases not matched to a gene: 8. The CDR3 DNA reads TGTGCCAGCAGCATGACTAGCGGGGGGATAGGTGAGCAGTTCTTC. This codes for CASSMTSGGIGEQFF.

V and J are TRBV21-1 and TRBJ2-3; TRBD2, the table's D call, lacks a check against the DNA. TRBV21-1 is listed as a pseudogene. This CDR3 is built from 16 residues. This chain's CDR3 is CASSPAGTLSTDTQYF. For the CDR3, the DNA is TGTGCCAGCAGTCCGGCCGGGACTCTAAGCACAGATACGCAGTATTTT.

J is TRBJ2-7 and V is TRBV11-2; no definite D call. Trimming stripped 5 bases from V and 3 bases from J, with 8 bases between. The CDR3 contains 12 residues. Per germline, CDR1 SGHAT and CDR2 FQNNGV. CDR3 nucleotide sequence: TGTGCCAGCAGCCCCACGGGCTACGAGCAGTACTTC. Protein product: CASSPTGYEQYF.

The J gene is TRBJ2-7, the V gene TRBV2, with TRBD2 matching 13 bases. This CDR3 has 14 amino acids. CDR1 is SNHLY, CDR2 FYNNEI, per germline. The V segment lost 3 bases and the J segment 4 bases; nucleotides outside the gene matches: 0. The CDR3 DNA is TGTGCCAGCAGTGAGACTAGCGGGGGGTACGAGCAGTACTTC. Protein: CASSETSGGYEQYF.

The chain recombines TRBV20-1 with TRBJ2-5; D is ambiguous. Germline CDR1 DFQATT, CDR2 SNEGSKA (reference sequence). Trimming took 3 bases from V and 2 from J, leaving 13 bases between them. The CDR3 runs 14 residues. The CDR3: CSASDRWMQETQYF. DNA for the CDR3: TGCAGTGCTAGTGATAGATGGATGCAAGAGACCCAGTACTTC.

The V and J genes are TRBV5-1 and TRBJ1-1; D perhaps matches TRBD1 (5 bases). Between the trimmed V and J ends, which lost 1 base and 0 bases, there was a span of 22 bases. There are 19 residues in the CDR3. The germline V gene encodes CDR1 SGHRS and CDR2 YFSETQ. For the CDR3, the DNA is TGCGCCAGCAGCTTGTATCCAACGGGACGGGAACTCCTGAACACTGAAGCTTTCTTT. This translates into CASSLYPTGRELLNTEAFF.

The chain recombines TRBV3-1 (or the pseudogene TRBV3-2) with TRBJ1-2; D is uncertain. Germline V gives CDR1 LGHDT, CDR2 YNNKEL (reference sequence). This CDR3 comprises 13 residues. The V end was cut by 5 bases, the J end by 8 bases, with 15 bases between. CDR3 sequence reads: CASSDGRSGGYTF. The CDR3 nucleotides read TGTGCCAGCAGCGATGGACGGAGCGGCGGCTACACCTTC.

This clone was counted between two and nine times. This sequence joins TRBV25-1 and TRBJ1-3; D is unresolved. Germline V gives CDR1 MGHDK, CDR2 SYGVNS. With 3 bases removed from V and 4 bases from J, the gap between germline ends came to 4 bases. The CDR3 length is 12 residues. The DNA for the CDR3 is TGTGCCAGCAGTGATACAGGAAACACCATATATTTT. It translates to CASSDTGNTIYF. The complete variable domain, with remaining parts taken from reference TRBV25-1 and TRBJ1-3, reads EADIYQTPRYLVIGTGKKITLECSQTMGHDKMYWYQQDPGMELHLIHYSYGVNSTEKGDLSSESTVSRIRTEHFPLTLESARPSHTSQYLCASSDTGNTIYFGEGSWLTVV.

The gene calls are TRBV19 and TRBJ2-3, with D tentatively TRBD2 (6 bases). The CDR3 length is 16 residues. The V end lost 4 bases, the J end lost 2 bases, and 16 bases lay between the germline ends. Germline V gives CDR1 LNHDA, CDR2 SQIVND (reference sequence). The CDR3 is CASSTTGTYYTDTQYF. For the CDR3, the DNA is TGTGCCAGTAGTACTACCGGGACTTACTACACAGATACGCAGTATTTT.

The CDR3: CSATWDERDFDEQFF. In DNA, the CDR3 is TGCAGCGCCACCTGGGATGAGCGGGACTTTGATGAGCAGTTCTTC. The chain uses TRBV29-1 and TRBJ2-1; 7 nucleotides line up with TRBD2. The V and J ends lost 7 bases and 8 bases, in that order; junction bases with no gene match: 17. The CDR3 loop spans 15 amino acids. Germline V gives CDR1 SQVTM, CDR2 ANQGSEA.

The chain carries TRBV27 and TRBJ2-2; TRBD2 is a possible D gene (5 bases). V lost 3 bases to trimming and J lost 6 bases, with 11 bases between them. The CDR3 spans 14 residues. The germline V gene encodes CDR1 MNHEY and CDR2 SMNVEV (reference sequence). Here the CDR3 reads CASSFELVPGELFF. CDR3 nucleotides: TGTGCCAGCAGTTTCGAACTAGTCCCCGGGGAGCTGTTTTTT.

The chain combines TRBV25-1 with TRBJ2-1; D uncertain. In germline, CDR1 is MGHDK, CDR2 SYGVNS. Trimming took 2 bases from V and 5 from J, leaving 13 bases between them. This CDR3 comprises 15 residues. The CDR3 spells CASSERWGYHNEQFF. Here the CDR3 DNA reads TGTGCCAGCAGTGAAAGGTGGGGTTATCACAATGAGCAGTTCTTC.

This clone occurred once. The chain has TRBV14 and TRBJ1-3, with D unresolved. This CDR3 region has 13 residues. The V gene's germline CDR1 is SGHDN and CDR2 FVKESK. The germline V and J ends were trimmed by 4 bases and 4 bases, with 8 bases remaining between them. The chain's CDR3 is CASSLKAGNTIYF. The CDR3 bases are TGTGCCAGCAGCCTCAAGGCAGGAAACACCATATATTTT.